Following are 16 T cell receptor beta chains from one sample sequenced in a study of blood T cell repertoires in COVID-19. TCRdb's copy holds only in-frame clones and misses some; the assay was immunoSEQ multiplex PCR. The sample has hundreds of thousands of clones; about 80% are singletons. The sample comprised peripheral blood. These receptors originate from an elderly woman with acute or convalescent COVID-19.

This chain uses TRBV4-1 with TRBJ1-1; 8 nucleotides agree with TRBD1. V shed 0 bases, J shed 1 base, and the junction held 10 bases outside the gene matches. This CDR3 comprises 18 residues. Germline V lookup: CDR1 MGHRA, CDR2 YSYEKL. The CDR3 nucleotides are TGCGCCAGCAGCCAAGATAACCCAGGGGGCGCCGGGAACACTGAAGCTTTCTTT. Translating it yields CASSQDNPGGAGNTEAFF.

The rearrangement joins TRBV30 to TRBJ2-7, with TRBD1 matching over 8 bases. With 2 bases clipped from V and 4 bases from J, the junction kept 4 bases outside the gene matches. CDR3 length: 13 residues. CDR1 and CDR2 from the germline V gene are GTSNPN and SVGIG (reference sequence). The CDR3 DNA sequence: TGTGCCTGGAGTTCCGACAGGGGTTACGAGCAGTACTTC. It codes for CAWSSDRGYEQYF.

The rearrangement uses TRBV7-6 and TRBJ2-5; 14 bases agree with TRBD2. The germline CDR1 and CDR2 sequences are SGHVS and FNYEAQ. The CDR3 has 18 residues. With 5 bases clipped from V and 5 bases from J, the junction kept 13 bases outside the gene matches. The CDR3 nucleotides read TGTGCCAGCAGCCACAACCGACTGACTAGCGGGAGGGGGGAGACCCAGTACTTC. This encodes CASSHNRLTSGRGETQYF.

The chain employs TRBV7-3 and TRBJ2-7; a weak D match, TRBD2 (5 bases). CDR1 is SGHTA, CDR2 FQGTGA, per germline. V was cut by 5 bases and J by 2 bases, with 10 bases left in between. The CDR3 is 13 amino acids. The CDR3 DNA sequence: TGTGCCAGCAGCCCCCGGGGAGCCTACGAGCAGTACTTC. Residues: CASSPRGAYEQYF.

This clone was counted a single time. The rearrangement links TRBV19 to TRBJ1-1; tentatively, D is TRBD1 (5 bases). Looked up from germline, CDR1 is LNHDA and CDR2 is SQIVND (reference sequence). The germline V and J ends were trimmed by 7 bases and 0 bases, with 15 bases remaining between them. The CDR3 is 15 amino acids. CDR3 amino acids: CASTPRGSLNTEAFF. CDR3 coding DNA: TGTGCCAGTACCCCGCGGGGGTCCCTGAACACTGAAGCTTTCTTT.

This clone was seen only a few times. The chain joins TRBV7-9 to TRBJ1-6; 7 bases line up with TRBD1. The CDR3 covers 15 residues. Losses at the gene ends were 6 bases for V and 10 bases for J; bases not matched to a gene: 12. Per the germline V gene, CDR1 is SEHNR and CDR2 is FQNEAQ (reference sequence). For the CDR3, the DNA is TGTGCCAGCAGTTATGCAGGGGGAAGGGGATCACCCCTCCACTTT. The encoded protein is CASSYAGGRGSPLHF.

The chain is built from TRBV9 and TRBJ2-1; D remains ambiguous. Trimming pared 5 bases from V and 4 bases from J, leaving 10 bases between. The CDR3 has 13 residues. The germline V gene has CDR1 SGDLS and CDR2 YYNGEE. The CDR3 DNA follows: TGTGCCAGCAGTGACGGCGGATACAATGAGCAGTTCTTC. Protein: CASSDGGYNEQFF.

V and J are TRBV12-3 or TRBV12-4 and TRBJ1-1; D is perhaps TRBD1 (6 bases). The germline V and J ends were trimmed by 7 bases and 6 bases, with 15 bases remaining between them. The CDR3 runs to 13 residues. CDR3 DNA sequence: TGTGCCAGCAACCCAACAGGGTTTCCTGAAGCTTTCTTT. It translates to CASNPTGFPEAFF.

This clone has only one observation. The chain employs TRBV7-2 and TRBJ2-3; 7 bases map to TRBD2. The V and J ends lost 1 base and 8 bases, in that order; junction bases with no gene match: 9. Germline V gene sequence: CDR1 SGHTA, CDR2 FQGNSA. The CDR3 is 15 residues long. The CDR3 region has the DNA TGTGCCAGCAGCTTAGTGGCAAGCGGGATGGCTACGCAGTATTTT. Its translation is CASSLVASGMATQYF.

For the CDR3, the DNA is TGTGCCAGCAGCAATGAGAGAAACTATGGCTACACCTTC. Translated: CASSNERNYGYTF. V usage is TRBV7-6 and J usage is TRBJ1-2; D is undetermined. V shed 5 bases and J shed 2 bases, with 9 bases lying between them. CDR1 SGHVS and CDR2 FNYEAQ come from the germline V gene. The CDR3 has 13 residues.

The chain has TRBV7-2 and TRBJ2-7, with 9 bases identical to TRBD2. Germline loops: CDR1 SGHTA, CDR2 FQGNSA. J lost 5 bases, V lost 2 bases, and 7 bases had no gene match. The CDR3 runs 15 residues. The chain's CDR3 is CASSLRREGPHEQYF. The CDR3 bases are TGTGCCAGCAGCTTAAGGCGGGAGGGCCCCCACGAGCAGTACTTC.

The V gene is TRBV7-9, the J gene TRBJ2-6; D possibly corresponds to TRBD2 (6 bases). CDR3 length: 16 residues. The germline V gene has CDR1 SEHNR and CDR2 FQNEAQ (reference sequence). Trimming shortened V by 5 bases and J by 1 base, and 12 bases separated the two germline ends. CDR3 in DNA: TGTGCCAGCAGCCTAGGTGGGACTTCTGGGGCCAACGTCCTGACTTTC. This gives the protein CASSLGGTSGANVLTF.

This clone has more than one count but fewer than ten. This sequence joins TRBV2 and TRBJ2-7, with TRBD1 matching 9 bases. J was trimmed by 3 bases and V by 6 bases; bases with no gene match: 9. CDR1 and CDR2 from the germline V gene are SNHLY and FYNNEI. There are 15 residues in the CDR3. The CDR3 protein is CASRAQGAQYYEQYF. The CDR3 DNA reads TGTGCCAGCAGGGCACAGGGGGCACAATACTACGAGCAGTACTTC.

V gene TRBV4-2 combines with J gene TRBJ2-7, with 7 positions matching TRBD2. In germline, CDR1 is LGHNA, CDR2 YNFKEQ. The V segment lost 0 bases and the J segment 4 bases; nucleotides outside the gene matches: 12. The CDR3 contains 17 residues. The CDR3: CASSQDLRGGLQYEQYF. The CDR3 DNA reads TGTGCCAGCAGCCAAGATTTGCGCGGGGGACTGCAATACGAGCAGTACTTC.

The chain uses TRBV9 and TRBJ1-4; 8 bases agree with TRBD1. The CDR3 extends over 14 amino acids. The V gene's germline CDR1 is SGDLS and CDR2 YYNGEE. The V and J ends lost 3 bases and 7 bases, in that order; junction bases with no gene match: 5. Written as DNA, the CDR3 is TGTGCCAGCAGCGCGGACAGGGTTGCTGAAAAACTGTTTTTT. Amino acids: CASSADRVAEKLFF.

The chain couples TRBV18 to TRBJ2-7, with TRBD1 matching over 7 bases. V shed 1 base and J 3 bases; nucleotides not matched to a gene: 3. From germline, CDR1 is KGHSH and CDR2 LQKENI. This CDR3 is built from 14 residues. The CDR3 region is CASSPQAGGYEQYF. The CDR3 bases are TGTGCCAGCTCACCACAGGCAGGGGGCTACGAGCAGTACTTC.